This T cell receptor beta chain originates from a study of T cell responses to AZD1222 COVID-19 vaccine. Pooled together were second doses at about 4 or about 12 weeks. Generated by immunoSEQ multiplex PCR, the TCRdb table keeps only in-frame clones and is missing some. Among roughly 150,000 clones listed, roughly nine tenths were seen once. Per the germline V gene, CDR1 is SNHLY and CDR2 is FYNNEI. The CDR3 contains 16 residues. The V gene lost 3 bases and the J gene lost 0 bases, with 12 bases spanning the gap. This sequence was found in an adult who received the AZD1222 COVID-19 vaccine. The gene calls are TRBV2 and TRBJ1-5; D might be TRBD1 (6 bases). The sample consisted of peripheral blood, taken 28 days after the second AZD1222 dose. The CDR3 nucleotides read TGTGCCAGCAGTGATCCTAACAGGGATAGCAATCAGCCCCAGCATTTT. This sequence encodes CASSDPNRDSNQPQHF.